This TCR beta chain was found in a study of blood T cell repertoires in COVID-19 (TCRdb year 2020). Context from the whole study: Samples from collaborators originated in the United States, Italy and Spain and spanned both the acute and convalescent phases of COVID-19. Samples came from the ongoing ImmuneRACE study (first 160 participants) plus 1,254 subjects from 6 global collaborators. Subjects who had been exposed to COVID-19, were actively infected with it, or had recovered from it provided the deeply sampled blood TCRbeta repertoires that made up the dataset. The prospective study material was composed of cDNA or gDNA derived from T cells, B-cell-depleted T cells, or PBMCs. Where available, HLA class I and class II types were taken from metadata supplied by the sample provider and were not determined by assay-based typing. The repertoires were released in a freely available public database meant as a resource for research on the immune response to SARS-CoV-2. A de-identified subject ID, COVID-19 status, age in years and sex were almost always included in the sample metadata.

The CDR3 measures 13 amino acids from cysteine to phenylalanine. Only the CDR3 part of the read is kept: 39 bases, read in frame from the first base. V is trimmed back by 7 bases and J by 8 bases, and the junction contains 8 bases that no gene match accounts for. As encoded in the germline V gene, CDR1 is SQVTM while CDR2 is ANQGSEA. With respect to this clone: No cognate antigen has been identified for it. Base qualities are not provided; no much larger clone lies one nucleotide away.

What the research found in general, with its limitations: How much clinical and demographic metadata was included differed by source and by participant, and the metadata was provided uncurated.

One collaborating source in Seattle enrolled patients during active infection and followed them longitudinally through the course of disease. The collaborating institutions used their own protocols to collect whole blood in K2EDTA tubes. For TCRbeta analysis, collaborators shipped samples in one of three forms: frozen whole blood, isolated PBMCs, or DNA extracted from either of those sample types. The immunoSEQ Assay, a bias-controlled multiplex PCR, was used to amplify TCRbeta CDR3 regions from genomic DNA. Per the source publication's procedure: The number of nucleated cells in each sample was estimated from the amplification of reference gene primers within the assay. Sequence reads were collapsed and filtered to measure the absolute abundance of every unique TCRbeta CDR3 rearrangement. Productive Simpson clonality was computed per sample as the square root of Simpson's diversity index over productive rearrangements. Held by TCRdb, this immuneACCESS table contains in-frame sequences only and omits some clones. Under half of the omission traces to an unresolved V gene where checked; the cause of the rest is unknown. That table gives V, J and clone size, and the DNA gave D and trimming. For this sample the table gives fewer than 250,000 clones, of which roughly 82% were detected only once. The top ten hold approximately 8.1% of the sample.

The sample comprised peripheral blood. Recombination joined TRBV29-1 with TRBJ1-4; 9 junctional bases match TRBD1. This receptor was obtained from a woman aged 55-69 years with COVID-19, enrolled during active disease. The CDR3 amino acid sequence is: CSAAQGAGEKLFF. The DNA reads TGCAGCGCTGCACAGGGGGCTGGGGAAAAACTGTTTTTT.